The clone carrying this T cell receptor (beta chain) came up once. This specimen belongs to a study of blood T cell repertoires in COVID-19. Study at large: There were acute and convalescent COVID-19 samples, and they came from the United States, Italy and Spain. PBMCs, B-cell-depleted T cells, or T cells provided the cDNA or gDNA that made up the material.

Per the original data handling: Cell counts per sample came from amplifying reference gene primers. The protocol was immunoSEQ multiplex PCR, while the TCRdb copy is restricted to in-frame clones and leaves out a portion. That table gives V, J and clone size, and the DNA gave D and trimming. The data hold approximately 220,000 clones, with approximately 80% observed a single time. V lost 3 bases and J lost 5; bases outside the gene matches: 11. This CDR3 has 16 residues. Germline V lookup: CDR1 SGHTA, CDR2 FQGNSA. This clonotype was obtained from a middle-aged man with acute or convalescent COVID-19. V gene TRBV7-2 combines with J gene TRBJ2-7; the match to TRBD2 covers 9 bases. The sequenced sample was peripheral blood. The CDR3 DNA sequence: TGTGCCAGCAGCTTGAGAGCGGGAGGCTGGGCCCACGAGCAGTACTTC. Its translation is CASSLRAGGWAHEQYF.